Below, 15 T cell receptor beta chains from the same sample are listed, as sequenced in a study of control samples from healthy donors and cancer patients. The table came from immunoSEQ multiplex PCR; TCRdb's copy has only in-frame clones and leaves some out. The table shows some 210,000 clones, with around 93% occurring only once. Sequencing used blood. The receptors originated from a man aged 25 to 40 in good health.

The rearrangement uses TRBV3-1 (or the pseudogene TRBV3-2) and TRBJ1-5; D gene unclear. V was shortened by 7 bases and J by 4 bases, with 14 bases between the two germline ends. CDR3 size: 14 residues. Germline V gives CDR1 LGHDT, CDR2 YNNKEL (reference sequence). The CDR3 DNA reads as TGTGCCAGCAAGTCGTCGGGGAGTAATCAGCCCCAGCATTTT. Translation: CASKSSGSNQPQHF.

In DNA form, the CDR3 reads TGCGCCAGCAGCCAAGGTGGAAGGGGGCGTGTGGATCAGCCCCAGCATTTT. Amino acid sequence: CASSQGGRGRVDQPQHF. The gene calls are TRBV4-1 and TRBJ1-5, with TRBD1 matching 7 bases. J was trimmed by 5 bases and V by 1 base; bases with no gene match: 11. The CDR3 sequence is 17 residues long. CDR1 and CDR2 (germline): MGHRA, YSYEKL.

The DNA of the CDR3 is TGTGCCAGCAGCCAAGAGGGGATACCCGACTACGAGCAGTACTTC. Encoded protein: CASSQEGIPDYEQYF. V and J are TRBV3-1 (or the pseudogene TRBV3-2) and TRBJ2-7, with unresolved D. The CDR3 is 15 amino acids. The germline gives CDR1 LGHDT, CDR2 YNNKEL (reference sequence). V lost 0 bases and J 3 bases, leaving 12 bases between the germline ends.

The table lists this clone with a count of one. The chain has TRBV27 and TRBJ1-5; no clear D gene. V was clipped by 2 bases and J by 3 bases, with 5 bases between them. The CDR3 has 13 amino acids. Germline assignment: CDR1 MNHEY and CDR2 SMNVEV (reference sequence). This chain's CDR3 is CASSLSFNQPQHF. In nucleotides, the CDR3 is TGTGCCAGCAGTTTAAGTTTCAATCAGCCCCAGCATTTT.

The rearrangement uses TRBV2 and TRBJ1-1; a weak D match, TRBD1 (5 bases). CDR3 size: 13 residues. Germline V gene data show CDR1 as SNHLY and CDR2 as FYNNEI. Deletions cut 3 bases from V and 3 bases from J, with 8 bases between. This CDR3 is CASSDKGDTEAFF. The DNA of the CDR3 is TGTGCCAGCAGTGATAAAGGGGACACTGAAGCTTTCTTT.

The chain couples TRBV4-2 to TRBJ2-5; 9 bases fit TRBD2. After removal of 4 bases from V and 2 bases from J, the junction contained 11 bases not matched to a gene. The CDR3 sequence is 17 residues long. The germline CDR1 and CDR2 sequences are LGHNA and YNFKEQ. Here the CDR3 DNA reads TGTGCCAGCAGCCTTCGGGGTAGCGGGGGCCCGCAAGAGACCCAGTACTTC. The encoded protein is CASSLRGSGGPQETQYF.

The J gene is TRBJ1-5, the V gene TRBV6-5; 7 bases line up with TRBD1. The junction had 11 bases not matched to a gene; V was cut back by 2 bases and J by 7 bases. The CDR3 has 16 amino acids. Germline V gene data show CDR1 as MNHEY and CDR2 as SVGAGI. The CDR3 bases are TGTGCCAGCAGTTACGCCGGGACAGCCCTCGAGCAGCCCCAGCATTTT. Translation: CASSYAGTALEQPQHF.

The chain recombines TRBV7-9 with TRBJ1-4, with D perhaps matching TRBD1 (6 bases). There are 15 residues in the CDR3. Germline V CDR1 and CDR2: SEHNR, FQNEAQ (reference sequence). Between the trimmed V and J ends, which lost 1 base and 7 bases, there was a span of 13 bases. CDR3 in amino acids: CASSLVGGQAEKLFF. The CDR3 DNA reads as TGTGCCAGCAGCTTAGTGGGGGGGCAGGCTGAAAAACTGTTTTTT.

The chain carries TRBV7-2 and TRBJ1-2; maybe TRBD1 (5 bases). Germline loops: CDR1 SGHTA, CDR2 FQGNSA. The CDR3 spans 15 residues. V was shortened by 5 bases and J by 5 bases, with 18 bases between the two germline ends. The CDR3 protein is CASSRDGIIGYGYTF. Here the CDR3 DNA reads TGTGCCAGCAGCCGGGACGGCATCATTGGATATGGCTACACCTTC. The full variable domain, with the rest looked up from reference TRBV7-2 and TRBJ1-2, is GAGVSQSPSNKVTEKGKDVELRCDPISGHTALYWYRQSLGQGLEFLIYFQGNSAPDKSGLPSDRFSAERTGGSVSTLTIQRTQQEDSAVYLCASSRDGIIGYGYTFGSGTRLTVV.

The gene calls are TRBV5-1 and TRBJ2-1; D not resolved. Germline CDR1 is SGHRS and CDR2 is YFSETQ. This CDR3 region has 14 residues. V shed 5 bases and J shed 3 bases, with 12 bases lying between them. CDR3 loop: CASRNPRGYNEQFF. In DNA, the CDR3 is TGCGCCAGCAGAAACCCCCGAGGCTACAATGAGCAGTTCTTC.

J is TRBJ1-1 and V is TRBV6-2 or TRBV6-3; TRBD1 aligns across 8 bases. J was trimmed by 8 bases and V by 5 bases; bases with no gene match: 10. The CDR3 extends over 14 amino acids. The germline V gene has CDR1 MNHEY and CDR2 SVGEGT. CDR3 amino acids: CASSRLGQGYEAFF. The CDR3 DNA is TGTGCCAGCAGTAGACTTGGACAGGGCTACGAAGCTTTCTTT.

This clone came up a few times. The rearrangement links TRBV5-1 to TRBJ1-2; possible D gene TRBD1, 5 bases. V lost 3 bases to trimming and J lost 5 bases, with 17 bases between them. The CDR3 has 15 residues. In germline, CDR1 is SGHRS, CDR2 YFSETQ. CDR3 amino acids: CASSSDTTLGYGYTF. In DNA, the CDR3 is TGCGCCAGCAGCTCGGACACGACCCTGGGGTATGGCTACACCTTC.

The V call is TRBV3-1 (or the pseudogene TRBV3-2), the J call TRBJ2-7, with 9 bases identical to TRBD1. CDR1 and CDR2 from the germline V gene are LGHDT and YNNKEL (reference sequence). J was trimmed by 4 bases and V by 3 bases; bases with no gene match: 4. The CDR3 is 14 amino acids. For the CDR3, the DNA is TGTGCCAGCAGCCACCGGGACAGGGAGTACGAGCAGTACTTC. Translated: CASSHRDREYEQYF.

The chain employs TRBV29-1 and TRBJ2-1; 10 bases match TRBD1. The CDR3 contains 16 residues. Germline values: CDR1 SQVTM, CDR2 ANQGSEA. V shed 8 bases and J 3 bases; nucleotides not matched to a gene: 13. Here the CDR3 reads CSIHFRQGAFYNEQFF. CDR3 DNA sequence: TGCAGCATCCACTTTAGACAGGGGGCTTTCTACAATGAGCAGTTCTTC.

A single count supports this clone. The chain is built from TRBV27 and TRBJ2-2, with D perhaps given as TRBD1 or TRBD2 (5 bases each). This CDR3 is 17 amino acids long. V dropped 5 bases and J dropped 1 base, with 17 bases sitting between them. CDR1 and CDR2 (germline): MNHEY, SMNVEV (reference sequence). CDR3 residues: CASSPYEWDENTGELFF. CDR3 bases: TGTGCCAGCAGTCCATACGAATGGGACGAGAACACCGGGGAGCTGTTTTTT.